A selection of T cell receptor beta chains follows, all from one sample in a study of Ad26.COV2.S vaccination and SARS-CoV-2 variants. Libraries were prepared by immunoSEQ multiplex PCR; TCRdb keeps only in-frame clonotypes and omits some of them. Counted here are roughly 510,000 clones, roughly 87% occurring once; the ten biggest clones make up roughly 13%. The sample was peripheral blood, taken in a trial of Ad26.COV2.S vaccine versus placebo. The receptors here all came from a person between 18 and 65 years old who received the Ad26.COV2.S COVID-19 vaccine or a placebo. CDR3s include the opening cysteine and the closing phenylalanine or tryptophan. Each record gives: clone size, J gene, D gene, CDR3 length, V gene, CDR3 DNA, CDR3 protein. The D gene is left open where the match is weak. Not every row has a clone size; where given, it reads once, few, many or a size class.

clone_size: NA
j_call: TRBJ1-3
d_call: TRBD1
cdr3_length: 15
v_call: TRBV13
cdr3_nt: TGTGCCAGCAGCCCTGGACAGGGGGCTGGAAACACCATATATTTT
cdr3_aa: CASSPGQGAGNTIYF

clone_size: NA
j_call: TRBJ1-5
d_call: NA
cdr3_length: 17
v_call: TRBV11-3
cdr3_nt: TGTGCCAGCAGCCCAGAGAAAGGCATCTATAGCAATCAGCCCCAGCATTTT
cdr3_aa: CASSPEKGIYSNQPQHF

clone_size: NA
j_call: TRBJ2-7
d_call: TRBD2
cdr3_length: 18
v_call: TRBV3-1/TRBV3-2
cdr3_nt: TGTGCCAGCAGCCAACCATATGGTGGGGTAGCGGGACACTACGAGCAGTACTTC
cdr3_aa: CASSQPYGGVAGHYEQYF

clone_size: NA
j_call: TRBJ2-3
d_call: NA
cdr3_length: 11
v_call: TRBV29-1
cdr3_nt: TGCAGCGTTAGGACCACAGATACGCAGTATTTT
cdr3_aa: CSVRTTDTQYF

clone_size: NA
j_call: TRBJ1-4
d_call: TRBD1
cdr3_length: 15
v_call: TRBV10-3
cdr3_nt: TGTGCCATCAGTGAGTCGCAAGGGGGCCGGGAAAAACTGTTTTTT
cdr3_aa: CAISESQGGREKLFF

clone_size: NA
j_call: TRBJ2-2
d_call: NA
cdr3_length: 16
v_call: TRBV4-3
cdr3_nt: TGCGCCAGCAGCCAAGAGGCCACTGCAAACACCGGGGAGCTGTTTTTT
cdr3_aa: CASSQEATANTGELFF

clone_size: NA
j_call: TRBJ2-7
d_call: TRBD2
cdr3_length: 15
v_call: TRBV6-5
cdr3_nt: TGTGCCAGCAGTTACACCCCGGGGGGGACCTACGAGCAGTACTTC
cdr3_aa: CASSYTPGGTYEQYF

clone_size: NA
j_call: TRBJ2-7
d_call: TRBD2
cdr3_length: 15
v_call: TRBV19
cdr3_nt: TGTGCCAGTAGTATAGACCCAGCGGGATGGGACGAGCAGTACTTC
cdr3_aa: CASSIDPAGWDEQYF

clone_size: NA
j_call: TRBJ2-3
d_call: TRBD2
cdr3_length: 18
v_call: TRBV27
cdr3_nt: TGTGCCAGCAGTCAAAGAATGGCGGGAGTTACAATCGCAGATACGCAGTATTTT
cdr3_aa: CASSQRMAGVTIADTQYF

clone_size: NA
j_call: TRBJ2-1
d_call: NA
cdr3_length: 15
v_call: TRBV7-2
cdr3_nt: TGTGCCAGCAGCCCCCAGTTCGGCTCGTACAATGAGCAGTTCTTC
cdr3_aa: CASSPQFGSYNEQFF

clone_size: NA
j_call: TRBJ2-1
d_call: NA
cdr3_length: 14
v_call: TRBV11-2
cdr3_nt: TGTGCCAGCAGCGCATACGGGGCCTACAATGAGCAGTTCTTC
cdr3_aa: CASSAYGAYNEQFF

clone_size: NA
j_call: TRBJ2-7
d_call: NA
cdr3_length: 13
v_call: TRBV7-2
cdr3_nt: TGTGCCAGCAGCTTATGGACAGCCGACGAGCAGTACTTC
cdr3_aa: CASSLWTADEQYF

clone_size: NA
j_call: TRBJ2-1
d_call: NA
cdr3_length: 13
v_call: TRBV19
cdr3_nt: TGTGCCAGTAGCGATTTTACAGGGTATGAGCAGTTCTTC
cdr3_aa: CASSDFTGYEQFF

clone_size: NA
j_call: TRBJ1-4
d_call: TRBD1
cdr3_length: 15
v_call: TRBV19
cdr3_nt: TGTGCCAGTAGTATGGGGACAGACCCGAATGAAAAACTGTTTTTT
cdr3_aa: CASSMGTDPNEKLFF

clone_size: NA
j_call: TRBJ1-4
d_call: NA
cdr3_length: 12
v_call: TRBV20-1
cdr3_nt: TGCAGTGCTAGTGAAGGCAATGAAAAACTGTTTTTT
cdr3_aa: CSASEGNEKLFF

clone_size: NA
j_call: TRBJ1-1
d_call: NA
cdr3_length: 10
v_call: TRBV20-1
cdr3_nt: TGCACCCCGAAGATCACTGAAGCTTTCTTT
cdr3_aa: CTPKITEAFF

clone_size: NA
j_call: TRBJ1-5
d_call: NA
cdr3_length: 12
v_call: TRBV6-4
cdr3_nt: TGTGCCAGCACGGGGGGGGGACAGCCCCAGCATTTT
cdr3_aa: CASTGGGQPQHF

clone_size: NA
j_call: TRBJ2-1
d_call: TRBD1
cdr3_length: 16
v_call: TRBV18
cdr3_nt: TGTGCCAGCTCATCCCTGGACAGGGCCTCCTACAATGAGCAGTTCTTC
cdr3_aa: CASSSLDRASYNEQFF

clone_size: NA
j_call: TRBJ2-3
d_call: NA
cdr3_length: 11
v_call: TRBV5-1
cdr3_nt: TGCGCCAGCAGCTTGGGGAATACGCAGTATTTT
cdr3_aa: CASSLGNTQYF

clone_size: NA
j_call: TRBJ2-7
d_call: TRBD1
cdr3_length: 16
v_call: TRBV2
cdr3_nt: TGTGCCAGCTCTTCCCGAGGTGCAGGGGGCGGCTACGAGCAGTACTTC
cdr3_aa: CASSSRGAGGGYEQYF

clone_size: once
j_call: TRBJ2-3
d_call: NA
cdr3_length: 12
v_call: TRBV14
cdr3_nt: TGTGCCAGCAGCCCCCATGCAGATACGCAGTATTTT
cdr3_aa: CASSPHADTQYF

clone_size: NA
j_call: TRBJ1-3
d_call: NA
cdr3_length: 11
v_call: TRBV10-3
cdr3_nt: TGTGCCACCCTAATTTTAAACACCATATATTTT
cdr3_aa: CATLILNTIYF

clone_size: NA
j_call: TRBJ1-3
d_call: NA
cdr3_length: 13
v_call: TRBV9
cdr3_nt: TGTGCCAGCAGCGTAAGGGCTGGAAACACCATATATTTT
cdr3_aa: CASSVRAGNTIYF

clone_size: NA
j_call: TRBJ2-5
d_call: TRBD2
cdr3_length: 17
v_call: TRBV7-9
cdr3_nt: TGTGCCAGCAGCGGACCTTTAGCGGGAGGGTACCAAGAGACCCAGTACTTC
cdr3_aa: CASSGPLAGGYQETQYF

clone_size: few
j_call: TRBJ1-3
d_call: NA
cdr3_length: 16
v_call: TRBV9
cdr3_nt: TGTGCCAGCAGCGGGACACCAAACATACATGGAAACACCATATATTTT
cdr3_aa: CASSGTPNIHGNTIYF

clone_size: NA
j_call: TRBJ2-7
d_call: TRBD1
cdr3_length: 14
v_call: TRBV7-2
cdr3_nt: TGTGCCAGCAGCTTAATGGACAGGTCCTACGAGCAGTACTTC
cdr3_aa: CASSLMDRSYEQYF

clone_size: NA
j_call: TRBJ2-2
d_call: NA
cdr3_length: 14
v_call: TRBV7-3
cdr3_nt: TGTGCCAGCAGCTTATCGGGTTCCGGCGGGGAGCTGTTTTTT
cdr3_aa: CASSLSGSGGELFF

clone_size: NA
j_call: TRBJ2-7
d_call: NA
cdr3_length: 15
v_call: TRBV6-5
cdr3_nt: TGTGCCAGCAGTTACTCCCTTGGGCGGAGCTACGAGCAGTACTTC
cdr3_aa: CASSYSLGRSYEQYF

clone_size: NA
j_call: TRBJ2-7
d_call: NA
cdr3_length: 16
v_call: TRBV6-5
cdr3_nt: TGTGCCAGCAGTTACTTTACAGGGTTTGGAGTCTACGAGCAGTACTTC
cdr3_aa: CASSYFTGFGVYEQYF

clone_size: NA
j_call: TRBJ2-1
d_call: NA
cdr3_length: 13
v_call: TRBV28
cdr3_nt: TGTGCCAGCAGCACATCGGTCTCCAATGAGCAGTTCTTC
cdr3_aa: CASSTSVSNEQFF

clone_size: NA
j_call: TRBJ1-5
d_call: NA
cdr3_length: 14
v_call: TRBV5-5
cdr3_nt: TGTGCCAGCAGTCCCGACGGGGGCAATCAGCCCCAGCATTTT
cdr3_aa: CASSPDGGNQPQHF

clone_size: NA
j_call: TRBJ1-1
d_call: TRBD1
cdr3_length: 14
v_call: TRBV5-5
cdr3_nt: TGTGCCAGCAGAATAGGACAGGGAAACACTGAAGCTTTCTTT
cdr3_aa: CASRIGQGNTEAFF

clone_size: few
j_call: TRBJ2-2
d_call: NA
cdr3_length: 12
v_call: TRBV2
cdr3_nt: TGTGCCAGCAGACAACACACCGGGGAGCTGTTTTTT
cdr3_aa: CASRQHTGELFF

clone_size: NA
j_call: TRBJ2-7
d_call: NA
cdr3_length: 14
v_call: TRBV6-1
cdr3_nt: TGTGCCAGCAGTGAGTGGGCCCCAACCTACGAGCAGTACTTC
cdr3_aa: CASSEWAPTYEQYF

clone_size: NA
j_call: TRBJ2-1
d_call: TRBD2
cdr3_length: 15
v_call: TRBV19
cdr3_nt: TGTGCCAGTAGTACGAGCGGGAGCTGGGTCAATGAGCAGTTCTTC
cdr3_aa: CASSTSGSWVNEQFF

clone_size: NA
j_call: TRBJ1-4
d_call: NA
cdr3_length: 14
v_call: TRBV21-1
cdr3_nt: TGTGCCAGCACCCCCGGGACAGGGGAGGAAAAACTGTTTTTT
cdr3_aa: CASTPGTGEEKLFF

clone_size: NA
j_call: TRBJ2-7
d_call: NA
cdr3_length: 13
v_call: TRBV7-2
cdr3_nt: TGTGCCAGCAGCTTCGGGTCGGGAGTCGAGCAGTACTTC
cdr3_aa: CASSFGSGVEQYF

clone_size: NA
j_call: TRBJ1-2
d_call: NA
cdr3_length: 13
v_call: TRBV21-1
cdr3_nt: TGTGCCAGCAGCCAAAGTTCCGGATATGGCTACACCTTC
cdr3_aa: CASSQSSGYGYTF

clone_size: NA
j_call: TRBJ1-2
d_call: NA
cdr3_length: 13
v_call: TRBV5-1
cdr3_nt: TGCGCCAGCAGCTTGGAGGGGGGTGATCGCTACACCTTC
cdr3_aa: CASSLEGGDRYTF

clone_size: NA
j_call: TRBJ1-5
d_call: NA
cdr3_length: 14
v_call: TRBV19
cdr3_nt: TGTGCCAGTAGTCTTGACCCAAGCAATCAGCCCCAGCATTTT
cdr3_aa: CASSLDPSNQPQHF

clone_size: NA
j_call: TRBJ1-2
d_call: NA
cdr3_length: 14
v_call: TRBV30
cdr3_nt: TGTGCCTGGAGTAGGGACCATTGGAACTATGGCTACACCTTC
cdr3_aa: CAWSRDHWNYGYTF

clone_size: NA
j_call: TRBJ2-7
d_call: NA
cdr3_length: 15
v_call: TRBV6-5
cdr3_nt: TGTGCCAGCGCCAGGGAGAGGATCAGCTCCTACGAGCAGTACTTC
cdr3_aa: CASARERISSYEQYF

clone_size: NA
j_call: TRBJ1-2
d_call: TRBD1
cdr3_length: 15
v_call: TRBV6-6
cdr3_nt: TGTGCCAGCAGTTACGTTTCAAACAGGGGCTCTGGCTACACCTTC
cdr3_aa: CASSYVSNRGSGYTF

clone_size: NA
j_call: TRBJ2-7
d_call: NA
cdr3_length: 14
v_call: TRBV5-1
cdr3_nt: TGCGCCAGCAGCTCAGACTATCCCGCCCACGAGCAGTACTTC
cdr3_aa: CASSSDYPAHEQYF

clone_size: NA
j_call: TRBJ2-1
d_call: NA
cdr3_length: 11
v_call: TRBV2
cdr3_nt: TGTGCCAGCCAGGCCGGTAATGAGCAGTTCTTC
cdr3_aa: CASQAGNEQFF

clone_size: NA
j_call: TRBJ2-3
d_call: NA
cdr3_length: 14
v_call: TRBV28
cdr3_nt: TGTGCCAGCAGTTTGAGACCGTTGGCAGATACGCAGTATTTT
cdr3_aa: CASSLRPLADTQYF

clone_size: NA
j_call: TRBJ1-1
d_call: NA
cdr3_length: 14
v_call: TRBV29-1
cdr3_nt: TGCAGCGTTGAAGCTGGCGGCCGCTTTACTACAGCTTTCTTT
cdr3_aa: CSVEAGGRFTTAFF

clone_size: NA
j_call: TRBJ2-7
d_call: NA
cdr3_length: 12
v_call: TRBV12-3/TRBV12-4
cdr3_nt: TGTGCCAGCAGTCAGGGGTTCAACGAGCAGTACTTC
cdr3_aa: CASSQGFNEQYF

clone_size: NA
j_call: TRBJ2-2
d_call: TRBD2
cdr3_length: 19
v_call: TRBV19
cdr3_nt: TGTGCCACCACCCCGGGTGGGACTAGCGGAGCCCCGAACACCGGGGAGCTGTTTTTT
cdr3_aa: CATTPGGTSGAPNTGELFF

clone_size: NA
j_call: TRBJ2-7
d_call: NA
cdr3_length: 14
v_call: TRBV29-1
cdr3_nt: TGCAGCGTTGGAGGTTTAGGGCACCTCTACGAGCAGTACTTC
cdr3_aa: CSVGGLGHLYEQYF

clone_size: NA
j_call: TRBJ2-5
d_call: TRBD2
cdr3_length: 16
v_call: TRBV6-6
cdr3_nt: TGTGCCAGCAGGGGACTAGCGGGAGAACGGGTCGGGACCCAGTACTTC
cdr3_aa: CASRGLAGERVGTQYF

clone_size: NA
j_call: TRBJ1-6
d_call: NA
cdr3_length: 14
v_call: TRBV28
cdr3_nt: TGTGCCAGCAGTTTTGGAAGCTATAATTCACCCCTCCACTTT
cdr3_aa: CASSFGSYNSPLHF

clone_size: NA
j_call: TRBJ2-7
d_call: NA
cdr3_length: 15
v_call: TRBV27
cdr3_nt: TGTGCCAGCAGTTTACAAGGGGGAGGGGACTACGAGCAGTACTTC
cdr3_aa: CASSLQGGGDYEQYF

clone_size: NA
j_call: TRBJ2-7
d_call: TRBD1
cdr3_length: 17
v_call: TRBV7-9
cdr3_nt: TGTGCCAGCAGCACCAGACAGCCCGGGACAGGGGGTCACGAGCAGTACTTC
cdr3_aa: CASSTRQPGTGGHEQYF

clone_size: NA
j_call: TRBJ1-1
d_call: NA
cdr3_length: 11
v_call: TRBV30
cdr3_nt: TGTGCCTGGAGACGGGATAATGAAGCTTTCTTT
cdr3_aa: CAWRRDNEAFF

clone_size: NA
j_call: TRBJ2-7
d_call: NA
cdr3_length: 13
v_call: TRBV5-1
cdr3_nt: TGCGCCAGCAGCTTGGAGGGAGAGGGGCCCCAGTACTTC
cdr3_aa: CASSLEGEGPQYF

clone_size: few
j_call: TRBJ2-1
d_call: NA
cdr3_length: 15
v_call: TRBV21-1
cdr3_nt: TGTGCCAGAGGATGCGGGAAGAGCTCCTACAATGAGCAGTTCTTC
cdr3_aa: CARGCGKSSYNEQFF

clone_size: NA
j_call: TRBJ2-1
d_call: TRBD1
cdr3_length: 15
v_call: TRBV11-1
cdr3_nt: TGTGCCAGCAGCTTCCGGACAGGCTCCTACAATGAGCAGTTCTTC
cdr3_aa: CASSFRTGSYNEQFF

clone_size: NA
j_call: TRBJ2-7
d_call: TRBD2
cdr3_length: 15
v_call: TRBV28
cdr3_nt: TGTGCCAGCAGTTCGACAGCGGGAGTGGGTTACGAGCAGTACTTC
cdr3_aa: CASSSTAGVGYEQYF

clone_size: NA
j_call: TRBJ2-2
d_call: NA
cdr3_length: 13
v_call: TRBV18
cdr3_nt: TGTGCCAGCTCACCGGGAGCGGCCGGGGAGCTGTTTTTT
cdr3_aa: CASSPGAAGELFF